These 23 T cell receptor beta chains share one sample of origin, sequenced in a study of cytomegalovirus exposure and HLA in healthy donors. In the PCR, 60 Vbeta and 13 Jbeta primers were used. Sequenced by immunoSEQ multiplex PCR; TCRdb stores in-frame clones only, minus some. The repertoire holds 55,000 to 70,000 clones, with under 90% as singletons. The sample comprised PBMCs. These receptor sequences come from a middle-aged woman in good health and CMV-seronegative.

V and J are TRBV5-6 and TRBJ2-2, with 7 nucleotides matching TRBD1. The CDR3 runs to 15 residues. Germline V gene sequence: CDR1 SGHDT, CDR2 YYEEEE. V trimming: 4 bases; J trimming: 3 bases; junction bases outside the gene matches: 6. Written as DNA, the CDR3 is TGTGCCAGCAGCGGGGACAGATTTTACACCGGGGAGCTGTTTTTT. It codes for CASSGDRFYTGELFF.

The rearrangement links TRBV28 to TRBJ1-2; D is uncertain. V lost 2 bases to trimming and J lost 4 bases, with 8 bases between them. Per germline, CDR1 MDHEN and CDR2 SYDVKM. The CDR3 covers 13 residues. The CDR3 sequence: CASSLRNSYGYTF. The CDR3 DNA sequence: TGTGCCAGCAGTTTACGGAACAGCTATGGCTACACCTTC.

The CDR3 DNA reads TGTGCCAGCAGTTTCGCTCAGGGAAACAGCTACGGCTACACCTTC. Residues: CASSFAQGNSYGYTF. The chain employs TRBV28 and TRBJ1-2; perhaps TRBD1 as D (5 bases). The CDR3 totals 15 residues. V was pared by 3 bases and J by 8 bases, with 19 bases between. Germline V gene sequence: CDR1 MDHEN, CDR2 SYDVKM.

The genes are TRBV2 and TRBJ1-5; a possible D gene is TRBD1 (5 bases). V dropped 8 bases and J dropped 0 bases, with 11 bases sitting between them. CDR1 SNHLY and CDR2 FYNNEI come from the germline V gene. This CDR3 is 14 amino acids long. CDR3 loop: CASGGTFSNQPQHF. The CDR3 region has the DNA TGTGCCAGCGGGGGGACCTTTAGCAATCAGCCCCAGCATTTT.

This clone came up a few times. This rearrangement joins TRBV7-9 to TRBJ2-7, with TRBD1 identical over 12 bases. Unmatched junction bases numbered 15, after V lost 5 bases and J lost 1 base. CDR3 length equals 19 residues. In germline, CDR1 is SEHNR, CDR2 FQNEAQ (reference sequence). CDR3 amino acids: CASSPPPGQGAKGSYEQYF. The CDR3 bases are TGTGCCAGCAGCCCCCCACCGGGACAGGGGGCAAAGGGGTCCTACGAGCAGTACTTC. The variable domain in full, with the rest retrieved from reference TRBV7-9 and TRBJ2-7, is DTGVSQNPRHKITKRGQNVTFRCDPISEHNRLYWYRQTLGQGPEFLTYFQNEAQLEKSRLLSDRFSAERPKGSFSTLEIQRTEQGDSAMYLCASSPPPGQGAKGSYEQYFGPGTRLTVT.

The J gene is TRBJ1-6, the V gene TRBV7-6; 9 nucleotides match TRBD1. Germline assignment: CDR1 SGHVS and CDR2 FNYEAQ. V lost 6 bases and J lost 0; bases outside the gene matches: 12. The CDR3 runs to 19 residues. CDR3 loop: CASSRDREGSSSYNSPLHF. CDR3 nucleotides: TGTGCCAGCAGTCGGGACAGGGAGGGCTCCAGCTCCTATAATTCACCCCTCCACTTT.

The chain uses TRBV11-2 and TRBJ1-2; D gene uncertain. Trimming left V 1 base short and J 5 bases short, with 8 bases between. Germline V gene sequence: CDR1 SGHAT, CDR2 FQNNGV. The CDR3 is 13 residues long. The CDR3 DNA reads TGTGCCAGCAGCTTAGGAGGAGATTATGGCTACACCTTC. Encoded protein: CASSLGGDYGYTF.

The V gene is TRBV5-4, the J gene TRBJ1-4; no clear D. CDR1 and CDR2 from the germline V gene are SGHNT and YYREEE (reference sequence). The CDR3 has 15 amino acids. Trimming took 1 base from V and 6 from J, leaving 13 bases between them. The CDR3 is CASSLSGGRDEKLFF. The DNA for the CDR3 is TGTGCCAGCAGCTTGTCTGGAGGGAGGGATGAAAAACTGTTTTTT.

The CDR3 is CASSLVGAGNTQYF. The CDR3 DNA reads as TGTGCCAGCAGTTTAGTGGGGGCCGGGAATACGCAGTATTTT. The chain has TRBV27 and TRBJ2-3; maybe TRBD1 (6 bases). CDR1 MNHEY and CDR2 SMNVEV come from the germline V gene (reference sequence). V was shortened by 2 bases and J by 7 bases, with 13 bases between the two germline ends. The CDR3 runs to 14 residues.

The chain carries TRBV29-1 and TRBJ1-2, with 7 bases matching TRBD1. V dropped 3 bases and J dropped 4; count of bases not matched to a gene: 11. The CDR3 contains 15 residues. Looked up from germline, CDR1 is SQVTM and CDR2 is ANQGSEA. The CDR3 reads CSVDGPDRVLYGYTF. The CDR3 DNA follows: TGCAGCGTTGACGGCCCCGACAGGGTTCTCTATGGCTACACCTTC.

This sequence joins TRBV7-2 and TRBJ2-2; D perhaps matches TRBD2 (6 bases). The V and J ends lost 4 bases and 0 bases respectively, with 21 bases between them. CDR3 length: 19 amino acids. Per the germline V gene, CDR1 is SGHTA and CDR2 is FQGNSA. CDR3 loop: CASSSLEGYQYANTGELFF. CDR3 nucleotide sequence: TGTGCCAGCAGCTCCCTGGAGGGCTATCAATACGCGAACACCGGGGAGCTGTTTTTT.

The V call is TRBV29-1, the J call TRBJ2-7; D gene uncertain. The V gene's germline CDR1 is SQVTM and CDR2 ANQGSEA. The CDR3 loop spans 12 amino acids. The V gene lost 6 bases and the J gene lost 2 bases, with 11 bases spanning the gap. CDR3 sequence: CSVTSGAYEQYF. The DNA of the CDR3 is TGCAGCGTGACCTCTGGAGCCTACGAGCAGTACTTC.

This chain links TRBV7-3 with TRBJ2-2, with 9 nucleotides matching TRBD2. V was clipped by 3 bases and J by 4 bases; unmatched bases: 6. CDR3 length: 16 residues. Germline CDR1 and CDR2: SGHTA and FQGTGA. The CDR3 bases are TGTGCCAGCAGCTTCTTAGCGGGAGATGTCACCGGGGAGCTGTTTTTT. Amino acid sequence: CASSFLAGDVTGELFF.

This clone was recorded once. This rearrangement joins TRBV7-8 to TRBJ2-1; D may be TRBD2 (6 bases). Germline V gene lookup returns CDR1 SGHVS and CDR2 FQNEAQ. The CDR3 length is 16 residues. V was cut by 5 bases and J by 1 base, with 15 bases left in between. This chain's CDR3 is CASSPGLSASYNEQFF. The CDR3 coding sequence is TGTGCCAGCAGCCCGGGACTCTCCGCATCCTACAATGAGCAGTTCTTC. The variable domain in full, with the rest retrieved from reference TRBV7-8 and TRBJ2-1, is GAGVSQSPRYKVAKRGQDVALRCDPISGHVSLFWYQQALGQGPEFLTYFQNEAQLDKSGLPSDRFFAERPEGSVSTLKIQRTQQEDSAVYLCASSPGLSASYNEQFFGPGTRLTVL.

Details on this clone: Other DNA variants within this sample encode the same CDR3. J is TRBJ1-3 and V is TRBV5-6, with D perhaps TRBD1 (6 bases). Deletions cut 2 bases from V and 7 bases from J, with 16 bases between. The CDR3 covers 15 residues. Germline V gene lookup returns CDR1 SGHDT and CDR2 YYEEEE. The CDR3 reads CASSFALGQGNTIYF. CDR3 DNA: TGTGCCAGCAGCTTCGCGCTGGGTCAGGGGAACACCATATATTTT.

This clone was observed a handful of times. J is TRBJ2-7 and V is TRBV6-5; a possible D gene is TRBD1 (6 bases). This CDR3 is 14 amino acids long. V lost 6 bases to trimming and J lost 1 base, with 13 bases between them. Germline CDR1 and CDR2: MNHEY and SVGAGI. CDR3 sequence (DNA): TGTGCCAGCAGACCCCGGACAGCATCCTACGAGCAGTACTTC. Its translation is CASRPRTASYEQYF.

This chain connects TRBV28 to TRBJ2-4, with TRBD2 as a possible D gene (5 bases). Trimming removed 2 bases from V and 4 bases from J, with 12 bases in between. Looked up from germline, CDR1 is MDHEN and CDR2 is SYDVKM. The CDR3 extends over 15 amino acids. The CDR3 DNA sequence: TGTGCCAGCAGTTTAGTGCAGGACTTAAAAAACATTCAGTACTTC. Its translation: CASSLVQDLKNIQYF.

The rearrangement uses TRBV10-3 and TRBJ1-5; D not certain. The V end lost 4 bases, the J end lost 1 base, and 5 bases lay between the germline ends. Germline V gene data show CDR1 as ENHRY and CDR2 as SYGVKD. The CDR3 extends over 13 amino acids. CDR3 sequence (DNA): TGTGCCATCAGTGCCGGGAGCAATCAGCCCCAGCATTTT. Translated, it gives CAISAGSNQPQHF.

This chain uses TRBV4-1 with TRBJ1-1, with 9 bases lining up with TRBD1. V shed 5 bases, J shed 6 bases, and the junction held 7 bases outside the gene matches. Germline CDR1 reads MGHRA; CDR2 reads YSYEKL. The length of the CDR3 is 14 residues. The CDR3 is CASSYTGGSPEAFF. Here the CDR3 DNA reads TGCGCCAGCAGCTACACAGGGGGCAGTCCTGAAGCTTTCTTT.

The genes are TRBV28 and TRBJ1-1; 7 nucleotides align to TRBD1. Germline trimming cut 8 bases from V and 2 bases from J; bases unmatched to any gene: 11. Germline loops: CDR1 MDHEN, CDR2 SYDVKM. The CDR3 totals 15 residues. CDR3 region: CASCRPGTDNTEAFF. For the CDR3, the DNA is TGTGCCAGCTGTAGGCCCGGGACAGACAACACTGAAGCTTTCTTT.

CDR3 protein: CASSVGGDRRREQFF. DNA for the CDR3: TGTGCCAGCAGCGTAGGGGGGGATAGGCGCCGCGAGCAGTTCTTC. V is TRBV9 and J is TRBJ2-1; a possible D gene is TRBD2 (6 bases). Germline V lookup: CDR1 SGDLS, CDR2 YYNGEE. Trimming took 0 bases from V and 10 from J, leaving 17 bases between them. CDR3 length: 15 residues.

The CDR3: CASSISGGLSEQYF. CDR3 nucleotides: TGTGCCAGTAGTATATCCGGGGGACTCTCCGAGCAGTACTTC. This chain joins TRBV19 and TRBJ2-7, with D tentatively TRBD2 (6 bases). This CDR3 is built from 14 residues. CDR1 is LNHDA and CDR2 is SQIVND in the germline V gene (reference sequence). The germline V and J ends were trimmed by 2 bases and 6 bases, with 14 bases remaining between them.

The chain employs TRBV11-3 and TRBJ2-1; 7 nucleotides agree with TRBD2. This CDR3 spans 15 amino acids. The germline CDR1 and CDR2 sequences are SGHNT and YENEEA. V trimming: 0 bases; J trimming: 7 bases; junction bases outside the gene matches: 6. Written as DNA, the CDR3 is TGTGCCAGCAGCTTAGACCAGCGGGAAGAGAATGAGCAGTTCTTC. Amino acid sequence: CASSLDQREENEQFF.